Below are 2 T cell receptor beta chains sequenced from a single sample in a study of tumor-infiltrating lymphocytes in primary liver carcinoma. Researchers drew blood RNA from unsorted whole blood and extracted germline DNA as well. The template, around 540 ng total RNA, yielded TCR beta cDNA made with a constant-region primer. Three nested multiplex PCR rounds, a slightly modified ARM-PCR method, built the TCR beta libraries. With TRBV1-TRBV30 forward primers and a C-beta reverse primer, the first two PCR rounds were run for around 10 cycles each. MiXCR, applied by TCRdb to the multiplex PCR reads, yields one record per CDR3 protein. Of 320,000 or so distinct CDR3 sequences in the sample, about 62% were seen once. Sequenced: peripheral blood. These receptors were collected from a man aged 35 to 55 with primary liver carcinoma and hepatitis B virus infection.

On this clonotype itself: It may be a read error: a sequence one base away is much more abundant. Here the CDR3 omits its conserved ending phenylalanine or tryptophan, so a read error is the likely source. This chain joins TRBV29-1 and TRBJ2-2, with TRBD2 as a possible D gene (5 bases). The CDR3 sequence is 11 residues long. CDR1 is SQVTM and CDR2 is ANQGSEA in the germline V gene. V was shortened by 6 bases and J by 7 bases, with 9 bases between the two germline ends. CDR3 bases: TGCAGCGTGACTACGGGCGGGGAGCTGTTTTTG. Translated: CSVTTGGELFL.

A note on this clonotype: This may come from a read error, since a much larger clone is one base off. The genes are TRBV6-5 and TRBJ1-2; possibly TRBD1 for D (5 bases). V lost 6 bases to trimming and J lost 4 bases, with 15 bases between them. Germline V gene lookup returns CDR1 MNHEY and CDR2 SVGAGI. The CDR3 spans 14 residues. The DNA for the CDR3 is TGTGCCAGCAGGTCCGGGACCCCTAGCTATGGCTACACCTTC. Encoded protein: CASRSGTPSYGYTF.